A single sample gave rise to the 10 T cell receptor beta chains below, sequenced in a study of human T cells and chemical hapten exposure. The time point here: patch test 2, 6 weeks after DPC sensitization. Sample treatment: therapeutic diphenylcyclopropenone sensitization with weekly scalp DPC. TCRdb used MiXCR to reprocess the RACE reads, holding one entry per CDR3 protein. Of over 65,000 distinct CDR3 sequences in the sample, about 9.9% were seen once. The source was whole blood, collected in connection with sensitization to the hapten diphenylcyclopropenone (DPC). Receptors originate from a young man with alopecia areata. Some clones in this sample may be carry-over from other donors' samples.

In this sample, this clonotype turned up many times. The chain is built from TRBV19 and TRBJ2-2; D remains unclear. V lost 3 bases to trimming and J lost 0 bases, with 8 bases between them. From germline, CDR1 is LNHDA and CDR2 SQIVND (reference sequence). This CDR3 contains 15 residues. The CDR3 DNA reads as TGTGCCAGTAGTATTGTGACAACGAACACCGGGGAGCTGTTTTTT. It encodes CASSIVTTNTGELFF.

The V call is TRBV20-1, the J call TRBJ2-4; tentatively, D is TRBD1 or TRBD2 (5 bases each). Germline loops: CDR1 DFQATT, CDR2 SNEGSKA (reference sequence). Trimming removed 6 bases at V and 8 bases at J, with 14 bases between. CDR3 length: 12 residues. CDR3 sequence: CSALAGGDIQYF. The CDR3 nucleotides are TGCAGTGCCTTAGCTGGGGGAGACATTCAGTACTTC.

The V call is TRBV7-7, the J call TRBJ2-1; either TRBD1 or TRBD2 may fit D (5 bases each). CDR3 length equals 15 residues. CDR1 and CDR2 (germline): SSHAT, FNYEAQ (reference sequence). V was pared by 5 bases and J by 8 bases, with 19 bases between. CDR3 bases: TGTGCCAGCAGCCCCTCGCCAGGGAGAAGGGATGAGCAGTTCTTC. Encoded protein: CASSPSPGRRDEQFF.

In this sample, this clonotype turned up many times. The chain has TRBV10-3 and TRBJ2-2, with D hard to call. This CDR3 has 16 residues. Germline lookup yields CDR1 ENHRY and CDR2 SYGVKD. V lost 2 bases and J lost 1, with 11 bases in between. The CDR3, as DNA: TGTGCCATCAGTGAGGGAAGGTCGGGGAACACCGGGGAGCTGTTTTTT. Residues: CAISEGRSGNTGELFF.

This clonotype was recorded many times. The rearrangement joins TRBV7-9 to TRBJ2-2, with TRBD2 matching 10 bases. The V segment lost 5 bases and the J segment 7 bases; nucleotides outside the gene matches: 4. The germline V gene has CDR1 SEHNR and CDR2 FQNEAQ (reference sequence). This CDR3 is built from 14 residues. The CDR3 loop is CASSTSGVVGELFF. The CDR3 DNA is TGTGCCAGCAGCACTAGCGGGGTCGTCGGGGAGCTGTTTTTT.

This clonotype came up many times. V usage is TRBV7-9 and J usage is TRBJ1-5, with D unclear. The germline CDR1 and CDR2 sequences are SEHNR and FQNEAQ (reference sequence). Trimming took off 1 base at V and 4 bases at J, with 8 bases between the two ends. The CDR3 loop spans 14 amino acids. The CDR3 region is CASSLDAANQPQHF. In nucleotides, the CDR3 is TGTGCCAGCAGCTTAGATGCAGCTAATCAGCCCCAGCATTTT.

This clonotype was counted ten times or more. The chain carries TRBV20-1 and TRBJ2-7, with 13 bases aligning to TRBD2. This CDR3 has 14 residues. CDR1 is DFQATT, CDR2 SNEGSKA, per germline (reference sequence). The junction had 1 base not matched to a gene; V was cut back by 5 bases and J by 0 bases. DNA of the CDR3: TGCAGTGCTGGACTAGCGGGGGACTCCTACGAGCAGTACTTC. Translation gives CSAGLAGDSYEQYF.

The chain has TRBV5-5 and TRBJ2-3, with 7 bases aligning to TRBD2. The CDR3 has 15 amino acids. V trimming: 1 base; J trimming: 2 bases; junction bases outside the gene matches: 4. Germline V gives CDR1 SGHKS, CDR2 YYEKEE (reference sequence). This chain's CDR3 is CASSLRGVVTDTQYF. CDR3 DNA: TGTGCCAGCAGCTTGCGGGGGGTGGTCACAGATACGCAGTATTTT.

This clonotype was observed at least ten times. As DNA, the CDR3 is TGTGCCAGCAGCTCGGGACTAGCGGGAGGCACAGATACGCAGTATTTT. As protein: CASSSGLAGGTDTQYF. The chain has TRBV7-3 and TRBJ2-3; TRBD2 agrees at 14 bases. The CDR3 consists of 16 residues. Trimming at V came to 4 bases and at J to 1 base, leaving 1 base not matched to a gene. Germline CDR1 is SGHTA and CDR2 is FQGTGA.

This CDR3 reads CASSLQRDRGNEQFF. CDR3 DNA sequence: TGCGCCAGCAGCTTGCAACGGGACAGGGGGAATGAGCAGTTCTTC. This rearrangement joins TRBV5-1 to TRBJ2-1, with 11 bases matching TRBD1. After removal of 1 base from V and 7 bases from J, the junction contained 4 bases not matched to a gene. The CDR3 totals 15 residues. Germline CDR1 is SGHRS and CDR2 is YFSETQ.